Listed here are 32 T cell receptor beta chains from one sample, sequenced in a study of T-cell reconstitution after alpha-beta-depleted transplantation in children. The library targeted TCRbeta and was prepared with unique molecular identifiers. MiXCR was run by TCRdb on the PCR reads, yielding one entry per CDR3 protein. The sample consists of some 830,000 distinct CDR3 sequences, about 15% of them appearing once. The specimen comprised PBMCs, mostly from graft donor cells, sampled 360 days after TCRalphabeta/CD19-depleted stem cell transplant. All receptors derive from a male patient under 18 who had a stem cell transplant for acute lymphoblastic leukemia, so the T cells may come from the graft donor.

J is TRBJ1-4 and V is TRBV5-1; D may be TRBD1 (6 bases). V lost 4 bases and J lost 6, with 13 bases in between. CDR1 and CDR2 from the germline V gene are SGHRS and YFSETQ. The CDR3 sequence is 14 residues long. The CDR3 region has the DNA TGCGCCAGCAGCCCCCCAGGGGCGCATGAAAAACTGTTTTTT. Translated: CASSPPGAHEKLFF.

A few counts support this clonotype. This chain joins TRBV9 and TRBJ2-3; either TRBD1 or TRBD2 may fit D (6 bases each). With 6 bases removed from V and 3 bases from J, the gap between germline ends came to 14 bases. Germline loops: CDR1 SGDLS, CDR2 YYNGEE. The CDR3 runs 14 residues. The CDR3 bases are TGTGCCAGCAATTTCGGAGGGGGGACAGATACGCAGTATTTT. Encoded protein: CASNFGGGTDTQYF.

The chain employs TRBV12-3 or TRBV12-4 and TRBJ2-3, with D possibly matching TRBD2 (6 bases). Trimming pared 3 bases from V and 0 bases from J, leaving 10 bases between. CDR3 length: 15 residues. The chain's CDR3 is CASSFGGASTDTQYF. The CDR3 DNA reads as TGTGCCAGCAGTTTCGGCGGGGCTAGCACAGATACGCAGTATTTT.

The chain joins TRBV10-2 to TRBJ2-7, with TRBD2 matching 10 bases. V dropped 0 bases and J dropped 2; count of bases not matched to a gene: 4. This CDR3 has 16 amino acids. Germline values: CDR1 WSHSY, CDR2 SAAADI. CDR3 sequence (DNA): TGCGCCAGCAGTGAGTCGGGGACTAGCGTAGCCTACGAGCAGTACTTC. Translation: CASSESGTSVAYEQYF.

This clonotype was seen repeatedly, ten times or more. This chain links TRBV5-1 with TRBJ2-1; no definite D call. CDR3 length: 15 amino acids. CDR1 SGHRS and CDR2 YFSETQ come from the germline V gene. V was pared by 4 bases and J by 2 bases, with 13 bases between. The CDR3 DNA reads TGCGCCAGCAGCACCTACCTTGACCCCTACAATGAGCAGTTCTTC. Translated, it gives CASSTYLDPYNEQFF.

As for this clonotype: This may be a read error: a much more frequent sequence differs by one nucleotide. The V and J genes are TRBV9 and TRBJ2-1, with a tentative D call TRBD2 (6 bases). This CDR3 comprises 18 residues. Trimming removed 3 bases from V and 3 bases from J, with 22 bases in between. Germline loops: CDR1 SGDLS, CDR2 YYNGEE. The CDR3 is CASSAYIRLESCYNEQFF. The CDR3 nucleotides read TGTGCCAGCAGCGCCTATATACGACTAGAGAGCTGCTACAATGAGCAGTTCTTC.

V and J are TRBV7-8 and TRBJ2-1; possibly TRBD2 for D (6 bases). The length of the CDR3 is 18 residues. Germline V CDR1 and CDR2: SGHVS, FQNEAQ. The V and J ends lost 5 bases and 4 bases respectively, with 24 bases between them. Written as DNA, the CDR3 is TGTGCCAGCAGCCCGCCCCCATGGAGGGCCCCTTTGTACAATGAGCAGTTCTTC. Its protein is CASSPPPWRAPLYNEQFF.

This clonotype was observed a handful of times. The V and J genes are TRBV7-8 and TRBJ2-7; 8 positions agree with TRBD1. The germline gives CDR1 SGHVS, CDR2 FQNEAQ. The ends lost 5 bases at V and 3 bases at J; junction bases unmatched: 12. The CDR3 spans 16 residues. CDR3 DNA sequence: TGTGCCAGCAGCCCTTACAGGGGGATGGGTTACTACGAGCAGTACTTC. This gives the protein CASSPYRGMGYYEQYF.

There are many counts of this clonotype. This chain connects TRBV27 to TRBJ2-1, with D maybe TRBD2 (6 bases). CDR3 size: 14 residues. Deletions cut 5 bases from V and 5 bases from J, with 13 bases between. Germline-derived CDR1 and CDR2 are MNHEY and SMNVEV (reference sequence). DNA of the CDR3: TGTGCCAGCAGTCCCTGGGACTTAAACAATGAGCAGTTCTTC. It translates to CASSPWDLNNEQFF.

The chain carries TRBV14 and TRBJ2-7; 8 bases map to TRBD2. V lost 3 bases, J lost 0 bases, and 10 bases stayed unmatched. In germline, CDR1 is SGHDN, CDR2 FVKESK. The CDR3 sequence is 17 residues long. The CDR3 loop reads CASSQGRGTRHSYEQYF. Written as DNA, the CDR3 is TGTGCCAGCAGCCAGGGAAGAGGGACTAGGCACTCCTACGAGCAGTACTTC.

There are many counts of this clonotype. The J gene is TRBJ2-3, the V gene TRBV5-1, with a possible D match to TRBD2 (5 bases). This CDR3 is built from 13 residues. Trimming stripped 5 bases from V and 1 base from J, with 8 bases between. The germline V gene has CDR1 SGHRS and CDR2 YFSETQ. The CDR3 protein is CASSDSGTDTQYF. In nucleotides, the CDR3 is TGCGCCAGCAGTGATAGCGGCACAGATACGCAGTATTTT.

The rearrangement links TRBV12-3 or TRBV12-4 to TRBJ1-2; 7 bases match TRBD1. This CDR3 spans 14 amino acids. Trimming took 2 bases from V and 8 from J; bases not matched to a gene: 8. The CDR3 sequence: CASSLRQGVKGYTF. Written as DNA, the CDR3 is TGTGCCAGCAGTTTAAGGCAGGGGGTAAAGGGCTACACCTTC.

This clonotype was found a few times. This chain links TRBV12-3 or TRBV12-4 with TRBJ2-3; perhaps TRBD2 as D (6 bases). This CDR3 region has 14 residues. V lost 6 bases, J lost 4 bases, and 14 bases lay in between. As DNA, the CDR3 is TGTGCCAGCAGCTGGGGGACTTTCCCAGATACGCAGTATTTT. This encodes CASSWGTFPDTQYF.

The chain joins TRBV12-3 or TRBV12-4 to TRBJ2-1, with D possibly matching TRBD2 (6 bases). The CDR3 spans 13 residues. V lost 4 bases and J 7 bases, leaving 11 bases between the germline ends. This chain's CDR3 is CASSSTGVNEQFF. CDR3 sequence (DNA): TGTGCCAGCAGTTCTACGGGAGTTAATGAGCAGTTCTTC.

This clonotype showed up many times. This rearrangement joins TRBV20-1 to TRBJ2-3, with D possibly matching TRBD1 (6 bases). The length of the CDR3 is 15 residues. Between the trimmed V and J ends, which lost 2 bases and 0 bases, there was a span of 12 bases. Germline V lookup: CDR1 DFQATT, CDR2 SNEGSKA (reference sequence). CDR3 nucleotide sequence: TGCAGTGCTAGAAGACAGGTTTCTAGCACAGATACGCAGTATTTT. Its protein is CSARRQVSSTDTQYF.

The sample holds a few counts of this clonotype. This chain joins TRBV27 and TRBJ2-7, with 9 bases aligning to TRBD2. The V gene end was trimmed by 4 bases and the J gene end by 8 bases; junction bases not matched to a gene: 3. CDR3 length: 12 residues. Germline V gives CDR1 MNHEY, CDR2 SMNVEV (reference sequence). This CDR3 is CASSSGLAQQYF. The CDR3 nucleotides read TGTGCCAGCAGTTCGGGACTAGCCCAGCAGTACTTC.

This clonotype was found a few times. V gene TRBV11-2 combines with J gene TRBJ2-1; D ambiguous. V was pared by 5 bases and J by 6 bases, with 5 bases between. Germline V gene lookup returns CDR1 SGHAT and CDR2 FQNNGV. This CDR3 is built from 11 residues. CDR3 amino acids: CASSGTNEQFF. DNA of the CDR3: TGTGCCAGCAGCGGCACCAATGAGCAGTTCTTC.

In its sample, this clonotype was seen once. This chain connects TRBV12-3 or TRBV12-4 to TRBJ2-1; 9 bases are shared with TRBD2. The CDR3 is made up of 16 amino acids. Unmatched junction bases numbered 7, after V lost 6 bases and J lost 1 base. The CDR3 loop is CASSGGLARSYNEQFF. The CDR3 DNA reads TGTGCCAGCAGCGGTGGACTAGCGAGATCCTACAATGAGCAGTTCTTC.

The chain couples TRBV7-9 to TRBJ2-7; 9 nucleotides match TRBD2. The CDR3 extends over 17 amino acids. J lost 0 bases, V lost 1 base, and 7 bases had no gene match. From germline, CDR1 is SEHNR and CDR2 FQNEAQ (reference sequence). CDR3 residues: CASSLVPAGGRSYEQYF. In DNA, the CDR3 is TGTGCCAGCAGCTTAGTCCCAGCGGGAGGCCGCTCCTACGAGCAGTACTTC.

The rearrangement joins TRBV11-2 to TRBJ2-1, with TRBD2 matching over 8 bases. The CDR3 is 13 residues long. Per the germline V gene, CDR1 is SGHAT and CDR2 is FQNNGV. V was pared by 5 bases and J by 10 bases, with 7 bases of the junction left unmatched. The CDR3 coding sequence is TGTGCCAGCAGCCCCAGCGGGAGTGACGAGCAGTTCTTC. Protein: CASSPSGSDEQFF.

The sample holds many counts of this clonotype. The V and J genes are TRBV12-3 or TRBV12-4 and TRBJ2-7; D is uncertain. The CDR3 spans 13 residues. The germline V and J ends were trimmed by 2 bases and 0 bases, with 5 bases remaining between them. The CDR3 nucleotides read TGTGCCAGCAGTTTACTCGTCTCCTACGAGCAGTACTTC. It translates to CASSLLVSYEQYF.

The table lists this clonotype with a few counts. CDR3 protein: CASSFSQGYNEQFF. CDR3 in DNA: TGTGCCAGCAGTTTTTCGCAGGGATACAATGAGCAGTTCTTC. The chain carries TRBV27 and TRBJ2-1; TRBD1 might be the D (5 bases). There are 14 residues in the CDR3. Looked up from germline, CDR1 is MNHEY and CDR2 is SMNVEV (reference sequence). The V end lost 3 bases, the J end lost 4 bases, and 10 bases lay between the germline ends.

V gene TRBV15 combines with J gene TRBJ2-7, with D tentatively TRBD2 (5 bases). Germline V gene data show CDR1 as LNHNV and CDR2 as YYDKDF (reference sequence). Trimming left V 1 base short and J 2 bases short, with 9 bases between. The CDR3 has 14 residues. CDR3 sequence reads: CATSRGTGTYEQYF. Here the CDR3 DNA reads TGTGCCACCAGCAGAGGAACGGGGACCTACGAGCAGTACTTC. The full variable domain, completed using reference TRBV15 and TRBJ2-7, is DAMVIQNPRYQVTQFGKPVTLSCSQTLNHNVMYWYQQKSSQAPKLLFHYYDKDFNNEADTPDNFQSRRPNTSFCFLDIRSPGLGDTAMYLCATSRGTGTYEQYFGPGTRLTVT.

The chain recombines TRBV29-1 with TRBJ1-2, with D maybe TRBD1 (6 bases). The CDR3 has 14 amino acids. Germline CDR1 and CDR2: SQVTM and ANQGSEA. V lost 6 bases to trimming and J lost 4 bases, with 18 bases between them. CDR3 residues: CSVLGGETGYGYTF. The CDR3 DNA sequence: TGCAGCGTCCTCGGCGGGGAGACAGGCTATGGCTACACCTTC.

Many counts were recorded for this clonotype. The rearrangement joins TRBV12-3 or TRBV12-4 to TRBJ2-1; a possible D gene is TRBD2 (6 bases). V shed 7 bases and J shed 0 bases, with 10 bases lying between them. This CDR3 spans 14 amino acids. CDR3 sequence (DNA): TGTGCCAGCACGCGGGGTTACTCCTACAATGAGCAGTTCTTC. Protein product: CASTRGYSYNEQFF.

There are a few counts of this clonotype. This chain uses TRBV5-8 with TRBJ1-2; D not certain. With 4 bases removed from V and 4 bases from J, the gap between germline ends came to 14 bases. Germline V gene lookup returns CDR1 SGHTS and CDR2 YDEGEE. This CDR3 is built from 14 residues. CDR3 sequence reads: CASSLWQASYGYTF. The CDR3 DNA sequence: TGTGCCAGCAGCCTTTGGCAGGCCTCCTATGGCTACACCTTC.

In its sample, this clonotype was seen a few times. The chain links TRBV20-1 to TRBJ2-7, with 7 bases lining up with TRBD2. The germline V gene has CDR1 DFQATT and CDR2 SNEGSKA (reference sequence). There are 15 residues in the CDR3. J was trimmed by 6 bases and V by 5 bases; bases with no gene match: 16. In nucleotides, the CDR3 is TGCAGTGCTGACATCCTAGCGGCGGGAATAGGCGAGCAGTACTTC. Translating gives CSADILAAGIGEQYF.

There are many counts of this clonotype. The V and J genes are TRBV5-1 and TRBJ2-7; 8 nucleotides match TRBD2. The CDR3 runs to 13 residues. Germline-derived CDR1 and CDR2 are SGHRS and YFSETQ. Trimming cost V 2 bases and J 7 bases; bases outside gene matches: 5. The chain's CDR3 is CASSFREGREQYF. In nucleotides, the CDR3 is TGCGCCAGCAGCTTCCGGGAGGGAAGGGAGCAGTACTTC.

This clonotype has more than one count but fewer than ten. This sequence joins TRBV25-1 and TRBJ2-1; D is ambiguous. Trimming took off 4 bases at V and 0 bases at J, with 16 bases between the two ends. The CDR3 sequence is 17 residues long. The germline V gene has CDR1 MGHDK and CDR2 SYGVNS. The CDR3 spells CASSGPDPEASYNEQFF. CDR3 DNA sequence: TGTGCCAGCAGTGGACCGGACCCCGAGGCCTCCTACAATGAGCAGTTCTTC.

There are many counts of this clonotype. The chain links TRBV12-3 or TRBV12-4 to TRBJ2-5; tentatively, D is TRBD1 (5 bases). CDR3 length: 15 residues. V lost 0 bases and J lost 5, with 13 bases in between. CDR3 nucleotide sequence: TGTGCCAGCAGTTTAGCGCAGGGAAGGAGTGAGACCCAGTACTTC. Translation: CASSLAQGRSETQYF.

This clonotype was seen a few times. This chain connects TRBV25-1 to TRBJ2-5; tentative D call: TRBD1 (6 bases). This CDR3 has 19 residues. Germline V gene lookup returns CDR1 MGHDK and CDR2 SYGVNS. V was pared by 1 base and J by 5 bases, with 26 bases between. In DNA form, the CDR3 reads TGTGCCAGCAGTGAATTCTACCCTAGGGGGTTGGTCCCGGAGGAGACCCAGTACTTC. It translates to CASSEFYPRGLVPEETQYF. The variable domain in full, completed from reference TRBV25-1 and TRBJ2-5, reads EADIYQTPRYLVIGTGKKITLECSQTMGHDKMYWYQQDPGMELHLIHYSYGVNSTEKGDLSSESTVSRIRTEHFPLTLESARPSHTSQYLCASSEFYPRGLVPEETQYFGPGTRLLVL.

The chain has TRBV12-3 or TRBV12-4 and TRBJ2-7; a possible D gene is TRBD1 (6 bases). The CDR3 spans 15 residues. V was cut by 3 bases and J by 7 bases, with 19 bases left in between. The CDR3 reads CASSFRLTGVREQYF. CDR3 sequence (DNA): TGTGCCAGCAGTTTCAGGCTGACAGGTGTTAGGGAGCAGTACTTC.